This T cell receptor beta chain was identified in a study of CD8+ T cells in alopecia areata. Findings of the study overall: Across lesional scalp, and particularly alopecia totalis/universalis, clonality surpassed that of normal scalp. Scalp samples also yield sequences from resident alphabeta T cells of normal skin. Patients showed less clear TCR sequence sharing than mice, possibly partly because of HLA diversity.

This CDR3 has 15 amino acids. Trimming took 3 bases from V and 8 from J; bases not matched to a gene: 11. Germline lookup yields CDR1 SGHRS and CDR2 YFSETQ. The authors extracted RNA and reverse transcribed it into cDNA as the sequencing template. Sequencing used immunoSEQ multiplex PCR; TCRdb keeps in-frame clones, though not all of them. Of under 250,000 clones in the sample, roughly three fifths were seen once. Note on this clone: Its antigen is currently unknown.

The chain has TRBV5-1 and TRBJ2-1; 7 bases match TRBD2. The sequence was obtained from a human donor in good health. The specimen was CD8+ T cells sorted from blood. DNA for the CDR3: TGCGCCAGCAGCTACTCCGGGACCCGGGGGGATGAGCAGTTCTTC. Translating gives CASSYSGTRGDEQFF. The full variable domain, its missing parts supplied by reference TRBV5-1 and TRBJ2-1, is KAGVTQTPRYLIKTRGQQVTLSCSPISGHRSVSWYQQTPGQGLQFLFEYFSETQRNKGNFPGRFSGRQFSNSRSEMNVSTLELGDSALYLCASSYSGTRGDEQFFGPGTRLTVL.